The 22 T cell receptor beta chains below all came from one sample that was sequenced in a study of cytomegalovirus exposure and HLA in healthy donors. 60 Vbeta and 13 Jbeta primers were used in PCR. Measured with immunoSEQ multiplex PCR; TCRdb has only the in-frame clones, and not every one. This table holds about 140,000 clones, about four fifths found once. Sequencing was performed on PBMCs. Receptor source: a man aged 25 to 40 in good health and CMV-seronegative.

The chain couples TRBV28 to TRBJ1-2, with D maybe TRBD1 (6 bases). The germline V gene has CDR1 MDHEN and CDR2 SYDVKM. This CDR3 contains 10 residues. The germline V and J ends were trimmed by 9 bases and 8 bases, with 10 bases remaining between them. The CDR3, as DNA: TGTGCCAGTACAGGGAACGGCTACACCTTC. Protein product: CASTGNGYTF.

The chain carries TRBV4-2 and TRBJ2-7; possibly TRBD2 for D (6 bases). Germline CDR1 LGHNA, CDR2 YNFKEQ. The V gene lost 0 bases and the J gene lost 3 bases, with 9 bases spanning the gap. This CDR3 spans 14 amino acids. The CDR3 here is CASSQDETSYEQYF. The DNA for the CDR3 is TGTGCCAGCAGCCAAGATGAGACTAGCTACGAGCAGTACTTC.

Here the CDR3 DNA reads TGCGCCAGCAGCTCAGGGGCGGGCAATGAGCAGTTCTTC. Translating it yields CASSSGAGNEQFF. The chain is built from TRBV5-1 and TRBJ2-1, with a weak D call TRBD1 (6 bases). Trimming pared 3 bases from V and 6 bases from J, leaving 10 bases between. The CDR3 extends over 13 amino acids. Germline lookup yields CDR1 SGHRS and CDR2 YFSETQ. The full variable domain, its missing parts supplied by reference TRBV5-1 and TRBJ2-1, is KAGVTQTPRYLIKTRGQQVTLSCSPISGHRSVSWYQQTPGQGLQFLFEYFSETQRNKGNFPGRFSGRQFSNSRSEMNVSTLELGDSALYLCASSSGAGNEQFFGPGTRLTVL.

The chain has TRBV5-6 and TRBJ1-5; D may be TRBD1 (6 bases). V lost 0 bases to trimming and J lost 6 bases, with 19 bases between them. The CDR3 is made up of 17 amino acids. In germline, CDR1 is SGHDT, CDR2 YYEEEE. The CDR3 here is CASSLAGSVGGGQPQHF. The CDR3 region has the DNA TGTGCCAGCAGCTTGGCCGGGTCGGTAGGGGGGGGTCAGCCCCAGCATTTT.

The chain recombines TRBV18 with TRBJ2-5; D is possibly TRBD1 (6 bases). The germline V gene encodes CDR1 KGHSH and CDR2 LQKENI. V was shortened by 2 bases and J by 4 bases, with 11 bases between the two germline ends. The CDR3 length is 14 residues. The CDR3 is CASSPRQDGETQYF. As DNA, the CDR3 is TGTGCCAGCTCACCAAGACAGGACGGAGAGACCCAGTACTTC.

V gene TRBV28 combines with J gene TRBJ1-1, with D unresolved. The germline gives CDR1 MDHEN, CDR2 SYDVKM. V dropped 6 bases and J dropped 10 bases, with 18 bases sitting between them. CDR3 length equals 13 residues. CDR3 sequence (DNA): TGTGCCAGCAGGTCAGGTCAGTCCGCTCGAGCTTTCTTT. Amino acids: CASRSGQSARAFF.

The V and J genes are TRBV7-2 and TRBJ1-5; D uncertain. Trimming left V 3 bases short and J 2 bases short, with 5 bases between. The CDR3 contains 13 residues. The germline V gene encodes CDR1 SGHTA and CDR2 FQGNSA. CDR3 amino acids: CASSLRGNQPQHF. The CDR3 region has the DNA TGTGCCAGCAGCTTGAGGGGCAATCAGCCCCAGCATTTT.

The table lists this clone with many counts. V and J are TRBV28 and TRBJ2-5; D is ambiguous. The germline V and J ends were trimmed by 6 bases and 2 bases, with 13 bases remaining between them. Germline-derived CDR1 and CDR2 are MDHEN and SYDVKM. This CDR3 is 14 amino acids long. CDR3 loop: CASSPVGAQETQYF. The CDR3 bases are TGTGCCAGCAGCCCGGTTGGTGCACAAGAGACCCAGTACTTC.

The chain is built from TRBV15 and TRBJ2-5; D may be TRBD2 (5 bases). Germline V lookup: CDR1 LNHNV, CDR2 YYDKDF (reference sequence). Trimming pared 5 bases from V and 2 bases from J, leaving 12 bases between. This CDR3 spans 14 amino acids. CDR3 in DNA: TGTGCCACCAGCTGGAGGAGAGGGCAAGAGACCCAGTACTTC. Translated, it gives CATSWRRGQETQYF.

The J gene is TRBJ1-2, the V gene TRBV2; 8 bases line up with TRBD1. Trimming took 7 bases from V and 2 from J; bases not matched to a gene: 3. The germline CDR1 and CDR2 sequences are SNHLY and FYNNEI. This CDR3 is 13 amino acids long. This CDR3 reads CASMTGVNYGYTF. The CDR3 DNA follows: TGTGCCAGCATGACAGGGGTAAACTATGGCTACACCTTC.

V is TRBV5-1 and J is TRBJ1-2; TRBD1 might be the D (6 bases). Germline values: CDR1 SGHRS, CDR2 YFSETQ. Trimming pared 1 base from V and 4 bases from J, leaving 17 bases between. This CDR3 is 16 amino acids long. The CDR3 reads CASSLNRDTALYGYTF. CDR3 in DNA: TGCGCCAGCAGCTTGAACCGGGACACCGCTCTCTATGGCTACACCTTC. The entire variable domain, with the rest obtained from reference TRBV5-1 and TRBJ1-2, is as follows: KAGVTQTPRYLIKTRGQQVTLSCSPISGHRSVSWYQQTPGQGLQFLFEYFSETQRNKGNFPGRFSGRQFSNSRSEMNVSTLELGDSALYLCASSLNRDTALYGYTFGSGTRLTVV.

The gene calls are TRBV4-1 and TRBJ2-7; 10 bases are shared with TRBD2. Germline values: CDR1 MGHRA, CDR2 YSYEKL. CDR3 length: 19 residues. The V and J ends lost 1 base and 6 bases, in that order; junction bases with no gene match: 18. CDR3 sequence: CASSQAPRGSGRVWGEQYF. DNA for the CDR3: TGCGCCAGCAGCCAAGCCCCCCGGGGAAGCGGGAGGGTTTGGGGCGAGCAGTACTTC.

The V gene is TRBV5-4, the J gene TRBJ1-1; TRBD1 is a possible D gene (6 bases). From germline, CDR1 is SGHNT and CDR2 YYREEE (reference sequence). The CDR3 covers 13 residues. The V and J ends lost 5 bases and 1 base respectively, with 9 bases between them. CDR3 nucleotides: TGTGCCAGCAGACGGACAGAGAACACTGAAGCTTTCTTT. This codes for CASRRTENTEAFF.

The chain has TRBV13 and TRBJ2-2, with a possible D match to TRBD1 (6 bases). The CDR3 loop spans 15 amino acids. Germline CDR1 reads PRHDT; CDR2 reads FYEKMQ (reference sequence). Trimming removed 3 bases from V and 0 bases from J, with 8 bases in between. The CDR3 region is CASSFRGSNTGELFF. The CDR3 DNA reads as TGTGCCAGCAGCTTTAGGGGGTCGAACACCGGGGAGCTGTTTTTT.

This clone was picked up one time. This rearrangement joins TRBV10-3 to TRBJ2-1; D is possibly TRBD1 (6 bases). V was pared by 8 bases and J by 9 bases, with 23 bases between. The CDR3 runs to 15 residues. The germline V gene has CDR1 ENHRY and CDR2 SYGVKD. The CDR3 loop is CAIAGQQRVYPEQFF. DNA for the CDR3: TGTGCCATCGCCGGACAGCAAAGGGTGTATCCTGAGCAGTTCTTC.

This clone appeared a few times. The chain combines TRBV5-4 with TRBJ2-7; weak D call: TRBD1 (5 bases). Between the trimmed V and J ends, which lost 2 bases and 1 base, there was a span of 7 bases. Looked up from germline, CDR1 is SGHNT and CDR2 is YYREEE (reference sequence). This CDR3 is built from 13 residues. The CDR3 DNA reads TGTGCCAGCAGCTTTGGGGCATCCTACGAGCAGTACTTC. This translates into CASSFGASYEQYF.

The rearrangement joins TRBV2 to TRBJ2-3, with TRBD2 matching over 13 bases. Losses at the gene ends were 4 bases for V and 6 bases for J; bases not matched to a gene: 7. CDR3 length equals 16 residues. Germline V gives CDR1 SNHLY, CDR2 FYNNEI. This CDR3 reads CASSGTGLAGVDTQYF. The CDR3 nucleotides are TGTGCCAGCAGTGGAACCGGACTAGCGGGGGTGGATACGCAGTATTTT.

The chain uses TRBV13 and TRBJ1-1, with 7 positions matching TRBD1. The length of the CDR3 is 15 residues. The J segment lost 1 base and the V segment lost 4 bases, leaving 6 bases of the junction unmatched. Per germline, CDR1 PRHDT and CDR2 FYEKMQ (reference sequence). CDR3 protein: CASSYREGANTEAFF. The DNA of the CDR3 is TGTGCCAGCAGCTACCGAGAGGGGGCGAACACTGAAGCTTTCTTT.

This clone was seen just once. The genes are TRBV5-6 and TRBJ1-1, with D possibly TRBD1 on 6 matching bases. CDR1 and CDR2 (germline): SGHDT, YYEEEE. This CDR3 region has 14 residues. The V and J ends lost 0 bases and 10 bases respectively, with 16 bases between them. CDR3 protein: CASSLGWGPRGAFF. The DNA for the CDR3 is TGTGCCAGCAGCTTGGGGTGGGGCCCCAGGGGAGCTTTCTTT.

As for this clone: This sample also contains other DNA sequences that code for the same CDR3. The V and J genes are TRBV28 and TRBJ1-3; D remains unclear. The germline gives CDR1 MDHEN, CDR2 SYDVKM. The CDR3 sequence is 12 residues long. The V and J ends lost 2 bases and 3 bases respectively, with 2 bases between them. CDR3 region: CASSLLGNTIYF. The CDR3 coding sequence is TGTGCCAGCAGTTTACTTGGAAACACCATATATTTT.

This chain joins TRBV13 and TRBJ2-5, with 10 bases that match TRBD2. Germline V gene data show CDR1 as PRHDT and CDR2 as FYEKMQ (reference sequence). The CDR3 loop spans 16 amino acids. The junction had 11 bases not matched to a gene; V was cut back by 5 bases and J by 5 bases. This CDR3 reads CASSQSERGGWETQYF. CDR3 nucleotides: TGTGCCAGCAGCCAGTCTGAGCGGGGGGGCTGGGAGACCCAGTACTTC.

The chain employs TRBV9 and TRBJ1-2; D is perhaps TRBD1 (6 bases). CDR3 length equals 19 residues. V lost 3 bases to trimming and J lost 0 bases, with 24 bases between them. CDR1 and CDR2 (germline): SGDLS, YYNGEE. CDR3 protein: CASSGATRASGGSNYGYTF. The CDR3 DNA sequence: TGTGCCAGCAGCGGGGCCACCAGGGCCTCGGGGGGCTCTAACTATGGCTACACCTTC.